This T cell receptor beta chain derives from a study of blood T cells in healthy people across ages. Findings of the study overall: A roughly linear age-dependent decrease characterized TCR beta diversity per million T cells. What prevented conclusive comparison of naive and antigen-experienced cells was that PBMCs were unsorted.

The CDR3 spans 14 residues. Germline assignment: CDR1 DFQATT and CDR2 SNEGSKA (reference sequence). Trimming took 0 bases from V and 5 from J; bases not matched to a gene: 6. In each sample, at least 6 million PBMCs were isolated. A second PCR, run for roughly 7 to 11 cycles, used a sample-barcoded 5' primer plus a J-beta primer mix. From the 5' RACE reads, TCRdb called clonotypes with MiXCR, one entry per CDR3 protein. The table shows around 1.1 million distinct CDR3 sequences, with 35% to 40% occurring only once. Note on this clonotype: Its antigen is undetermined.

V is TRBV20-1 and J is TRBJ1-1; 7 bases match TRBD1. The sequenced material came from blood. The clonotype originates from a man between 18 and 35 years old in good health. The DNA for the CDR3 is TGCAGTGCTAGAGAGGGGCAGGGGGGGACTGAAGCTTTCTTT. Translating gives CSAREGQGGTEAFF.